This T cell receptor beta chain originates from a study of OX40 agonist ivuxolimab in advanced cancers. A note on this clone: Its antigen is unidentified.

Study-wide findings and caveats: More expanded clones were seen, on average, in CD8+ T cells than in CD4+.

Trimming pared 3 bases from V and 4 bases from J, leaving 16 bases between. This CDR3 region has 15 residues. Germline CDR1 is KGHSH and CDR2 is LQKENI. Using immunoSEQ multiplex PCR, the repertoire was profiled, and TCRdb retains in-frame clones only, with some absent. The repertoire holds some 99,000 clones, about 80% seen once, with about 1.6% in the top ten. This material consisted of CD4+ or CD8+ T cells sorted from blood, taken in a trial of the OX40 agonist ivuxolimab. The clonotype was recovered from an adult with an advanced solid tumor such as melanoma, head and neck, liver or kidney cancer. The chain has TRBV18 and TRBJ2-7; D is unresolved. CDR3 in amino acids: CASSPTIGQKYEQYF. As DNA, the CDR3 is TGTGCCAGCTCACCGACGATTGGGCAGAAATACGAGCAGTACTTC. Full variable domain (rest looked up from reference TRBV18 and TRBJ2-7): NAGVMQNPRHLVRRRGQEARLRCSPMKGHSHVYWYRQLPEEGLKFMVYLQKENIIDESGMPKERFSAEFPKEGPSILRIQQVVRGDSAAYFCASSPTIGQKYEQYFGPGTRLTVT.